This T cell receptor beta chain originates from a study of cytomegalovirus exposure and HLA in healthy donors (dated by TCRdb to between 2016 and 2019). The study in broad terms: An earlier analysis of several hundred of the donors reported 250 to 300 Gb of sequence data and 117 million unique TCR beta sequences from 190 million or so T cells. Around 330 gigabases of sequencing data and about 92 million unique TCR sequences made up an early release that covered approximately 620 HLA-typed donors. Among the 398 genotyped donors, about 85% belonged to the genetic ancestry cluster associated with self-reported Caucasian donors. The study aimed to test whether cataloging public T cell receptors could reveal signatures of past pathogen exposure. The T cell repertoires of 700 or so subjects were profiled by immunosequencing and related to cytomegalovirus serostatus. A separate validation cohort of about 110 different subjects was used in addition to the roughly 700-subject first cohort. To predict cytomegalovirus infection status, the study combined high-throughput TCR immunosequencing, statistical association of individual TCRs with disease status, and machine learning. To study patterns of TCR occurrence, a later analysis re-analyzed previously published TCR beta repertoires from 550 to 800 donors and added high-resolution HLA genotyping. The later analysis used no new phenotypic data to find candidate immune exposures, relying instead on TCR beta sequences and their occurrence across donors. An earlier analysis of 587 of the donors used high-throughput TCR beta sequencing to judge whether each TCR beta V gene segment behaved as functional or pseudogenic. Donor age, sex, ethnicity and CMV serostatus were compiled together with the repertoire data. In a later genetic analysis, genome-wide SNP genotypes for about 55% of the 666 donors were used, and that subset was treated as a discovery cohort. All discovery cohort repertoires had been generated using a single sequencing platform. HLA typing covered class I and class II loci at four-digit resolution. The number of donors typed differed by locus, with 629-630 for A, B, C, DRB1 and DQB1, around 560 for DQA1, over 600 for DPA1, and some 440 for DPB1. A handful of DR-DQ haplotypes were handled as single units for association and clustering because linkage in the cohort was strong. Among some 410 genotyped donors of the cohort, an average of around 250,000 unique TCR beta nucleotide sequences was sequenced per donor, of which 15% to 20% were non-productive.

Concerning this clone: The target of this receptor is not known. No much larger clone exists at a distance of one base, and base qualities are not known.

The cohort comprised some 700 healthy bone marrow donors. At the time of sampling, every cohort member was nominally healthy, though immune exposures that went unrecorded were likely present. The donor tested CMV seronegative and was one of the 352 seronegative cohort members. A peripheral blood sample was collected from each donor, and TCR beta sequencing was performed on peripheral blood mononuclear cells. Genomic DNA was extracted from the blood cell samples with the Qiagen DNeasy Blood Extraction Kit. Library generation was performed with the immunoSEQ multiplex PCR assay. The multiplex PCR relied on a mix of 60 forward primers for TCR Vbeta segments and 13 reverse primers for TCR Jbeta segments. The CDR3 region of rearranged TCR beta genes was amplified from genomic DNA by a multiplex PCR assay. Amplified TCR beta libraries were sequenced as 87-base-pair reads on the Illumina HiSeq System. The paper's processing steps were these. A later analysis tallied about 77 million unique TCR beta chains across the 666 repertoires, and some 10 million of those chains were shared by two or more donors. Raw reads were error-corrected and collapsed into unique sequences by a nearest-neighbor algorithm in which closely related sequences were merged to remove PCR and sequencing errors. CDR3 sequences were aligned to IMGT reference sequences to assign V, D and J gene segments. For a sequence to be retained, a match of at least six nucleotides to both a V gene segment and a J gene segment was required. A rearrangement counted as productive if the CDR3 had no stop codons and remained in frame with V and J, and every other rearrangement counted as non-productive. CDR3 was defined by IMGT convention, running from the second conserved V-encoded cysteine to the conserved J-encoded phenylalanine. The earlier analysis of about 590 of the donors excluded sequences that lacked an unambiguous match to a single V gene segment. In an earlier analysis of around 590 of the donors, a V segment was called functional when productive rearrangements were above 56.7%, and segregating when the standard deviation between donors exceeded 5%. A statistical classification framework was built to diagnose cytomegalovirus status from the catalog of TCR beta chain sequences. A later analysis assigned V and J genes by comparing TCR nucleotide sequences with IMGT/GENE-DB human TR gene sequences. A later analysis assigned CDR3 sequences and most-parsimonious VDJ recombination scenarios with the TCRdist pipeline. In a later analysis, every TCR beta chain was defined by the combination of its CDR3 amino acid sequence and its V-gene family, and reads without a unique V-gene family were dropped. To address suspected cross-contamination and a sequencing artifact, a later analysis removed 550 to 750 highly shared, low-generation-probability nucleotide sequences. In a later analysis, a clonal expansion index was calculated for each public chain from normalized within-repertoire ranks of inferred template counts. Generation probabilities in a later analysis came from a VDJ recombination model fitted to out-of-frame rearrangements, and those results were checked against IGoR. In a later analysis, hypergeometric tests were used to score TCR-TCR, TCR-HLA and TCR-CMV co-occurrence, with a repertoire-size bias correction applied to TCR pairs. In a later analysis, false discovery rates were estimated by permuting HLA or CMV assignments 20 times. In a later analysis, co-occurring TCRs were grouped using DBSCAN, and TCRdist sequence similarity was added for clustering within HLA-allele-positive subsets. Co-occurrence clustering excluded repertoires with fewer than 30,000 or more than 120,000 public chains, plus five with anomalous nucleotide sharing. Sourced from immuneACCESS, this table was stored by TCRdb with only in-frame sequences that have V and J called. A share of the clones is absent; for the studies checked, an unresolved V gene accounts for under half, and the remainder has no known explanation. V and J calls and clone size are those listed in that table; D and trimming were worked out from the DNA. A total of 250,000 to 350,000 clones appear in this sample, over 70% of them only once. About 0.3% of the sample is taken by the ten largest.

What the research found in general, with its limitations: The sequencing pipeline was judged likely to have produced a cluster of highly shared sequence variants as a technical artifact. An earlier analysis of around 600 of the donors showed that most TCR beta V segments appeared in productive rearrangements either about 87% or about 30% of the time, which broadly matched IMGT annotations. In a later analysis, HLA-associated TCR beta chains showed more clonal expansion and lower generation probabilities than non-associated chains that were equally common. It was suggested by the authors that the approach could potentially be generalized to other disease states and immunological phenotypes. Compared with the approximately 600-donor mean, donors in an Asian-associated ancestry cluster had fewer N-insertions in productive TCRs, according to a later genetic analysis. Several of the top co-occurrence clusters appeared to be linked to parvovirus B19, influenza, CMV and Epstein-Barr virus, according to a later analysis. Most TCR sequences were observed very rarely across donors, whereas some public TCRs were present in many individuals. The classifier was reported to diagnose cytomegalovirus status with high specificity and sensitivity in both the original and validation cohorts. Sequencing depth was assumed to be roughly uniform across donors in the presence/absence analyses, though that assumption may not hold. In vitro tests confirmed that three of the cytomegalovirus-associated TCR beta chains recognize cytomegalovirus antigens. Specific HLA alleles were associated with 15,000 to 20,000 TCR beta sequences at a false discovery rate of 0.05 in a later analysis. This cohort had only TCR beta chains sequenced, and the lack of alpha or paired-chain data limited which features could be detected. When HLA alleles, especially DR and DQ, strongly co-occurred, attributing TCR associations to individual alleles was difficult. The study gave a list of some 150 TCR beta chains associated with cytomegalovirus. Because the 87-base-pair reads could not distinguish some IMGT-functional V segments, including TRBV6-2 and TRBV6-3, those segments were excluded. Linkage disequilibrium might explain the correlated functional status among segregating V segments, but an unknown experimental factor could not be excluded. According to a later analysis, TCR association rates differed among HLA loci, with DRB1 alleles showing the most associated TCRs and HLA-C alleles showing the fewest. The earlier analysis of around 600 of the donors excluded roughly 16 rarely observed V segments, including chromosome 9 orphons, because counts were too low. According to a later analysis, most CMV-associated TCR beta chains appeared to be HLA-restricted, and the HLA associations seemed to be driven largely by CMV exposure. A later genetic analysis associated a missense DCLRE1C variant with V-gene and J-gene trimming of TCR beta chains, and an independent cohort replicated the association. A further reported finding was that TCR beta sequences accurately predicted the HLA-A and HLA-B alleles for most subjects in the first cohort. Immune exposure information for the cohort was limited to CMV serostatus. Because HLA typing was unavailable for some donors at each locus, only the typed subset was used in association tests.

The junction carries 8 bases between V and J, which are trimmed by 5 bases and 6 bases respectively. The CDR3 measures 12 amino acids from cysteine to phenylalanine. CDR3 DNA is the only sequence kept; it has 36 bases, read in frame from the first base. The germline V gene encodes CDR1 LNHDA and CDR2 SQIVND (reference sequence). The TCR originated in a girl aged 2 to 10 in good health and CMV-seronegative. Recombination linked TRBV19 to TRBJ1-5, with no reliable assignment of the D segment. Sequencing input: PBMCs. The DNA sequence reads TGTGCCAGTAGTTTGACGGGTCAGCCCCAGCATTTT. Translated, this gives CASSLTGQPQHF.